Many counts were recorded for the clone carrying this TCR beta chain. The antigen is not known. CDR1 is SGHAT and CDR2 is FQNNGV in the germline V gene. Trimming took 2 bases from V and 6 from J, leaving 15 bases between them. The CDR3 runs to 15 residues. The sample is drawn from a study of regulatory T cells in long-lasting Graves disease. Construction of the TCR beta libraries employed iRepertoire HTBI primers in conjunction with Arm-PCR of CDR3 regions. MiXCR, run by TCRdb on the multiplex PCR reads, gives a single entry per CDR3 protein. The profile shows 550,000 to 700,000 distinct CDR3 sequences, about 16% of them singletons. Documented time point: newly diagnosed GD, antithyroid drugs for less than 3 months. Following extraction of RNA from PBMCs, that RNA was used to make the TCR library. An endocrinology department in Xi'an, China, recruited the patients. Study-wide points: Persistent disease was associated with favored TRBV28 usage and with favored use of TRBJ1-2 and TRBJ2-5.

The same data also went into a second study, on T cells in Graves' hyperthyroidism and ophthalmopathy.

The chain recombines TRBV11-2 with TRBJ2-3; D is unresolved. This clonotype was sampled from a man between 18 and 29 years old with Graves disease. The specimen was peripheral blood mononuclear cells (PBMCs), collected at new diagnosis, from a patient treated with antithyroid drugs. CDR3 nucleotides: TGTGCCAGCAGCTTATGGCCAGGAACCCAGGATACGCAGTATTTT. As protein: CASSLWPGTQDTQYF.